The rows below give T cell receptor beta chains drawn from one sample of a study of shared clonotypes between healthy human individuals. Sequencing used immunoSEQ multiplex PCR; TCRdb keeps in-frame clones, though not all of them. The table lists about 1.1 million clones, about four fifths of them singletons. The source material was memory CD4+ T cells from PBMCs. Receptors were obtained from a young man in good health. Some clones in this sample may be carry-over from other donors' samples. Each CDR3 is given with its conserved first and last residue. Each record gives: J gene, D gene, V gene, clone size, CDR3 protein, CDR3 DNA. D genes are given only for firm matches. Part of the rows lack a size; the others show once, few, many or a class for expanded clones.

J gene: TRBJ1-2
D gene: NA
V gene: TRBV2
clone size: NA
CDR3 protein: CASSIPYTF
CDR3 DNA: TGTGCCAGCAGTATTCCCTACACCTTC

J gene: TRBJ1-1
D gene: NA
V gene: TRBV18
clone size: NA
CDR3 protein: CASSRNGGSNTEAFF
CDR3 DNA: TGTGCCAGCTCACGGAACGGGGGGTCGAACACTGAAGCTTTCTTT

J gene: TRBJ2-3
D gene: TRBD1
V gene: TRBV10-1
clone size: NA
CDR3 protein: CASSAYRTGVDTQYF
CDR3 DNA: TGCGCCAGCAGTGCGTACCGGACAGGGGTGGATACGCAGTATTTT

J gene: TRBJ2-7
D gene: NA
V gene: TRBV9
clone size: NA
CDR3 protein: CASSVGGLPSYEQYF
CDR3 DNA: TGTGCCAGCAGCGTAGGGGGACTTCCTTCCTACGAGCAGTACTTC

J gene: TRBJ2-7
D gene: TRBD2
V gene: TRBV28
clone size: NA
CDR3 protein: CASSLWTSGRAKEYF
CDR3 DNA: TGTGCCAGCAGTTTATGGACTAGCGGGAGGGCCAAGGAGTACTTC

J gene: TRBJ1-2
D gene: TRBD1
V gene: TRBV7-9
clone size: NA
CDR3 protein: CASSFSGQGARGYGYTF
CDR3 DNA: TGTGCCAGCAGCTTTTCGGGACAGGGGGCTCGTGGCTATGGCTACACCTTC

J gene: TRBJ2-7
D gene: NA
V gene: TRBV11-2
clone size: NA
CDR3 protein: CASSFGRGGPYEQYF
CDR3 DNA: TGTGCCAGCAGCTTCGGCAGAGGGGGGCCCTACGAGCAGTACTTC

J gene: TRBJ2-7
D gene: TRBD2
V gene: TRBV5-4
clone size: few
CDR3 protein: CASSLGTSGYEQYF
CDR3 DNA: TGTGCCAGCAGCTTGGGGACTAGCGGCTACGAGCAGTACTTC

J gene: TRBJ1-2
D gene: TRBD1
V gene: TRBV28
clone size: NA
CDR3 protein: CASSLSGDSGYTF
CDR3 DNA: TGTGCCAGCAGTTTATCAGGGGACAGTGGCTACACCTTC

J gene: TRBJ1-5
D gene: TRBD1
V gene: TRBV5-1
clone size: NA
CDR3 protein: CASSLGGTAVGQPQHF
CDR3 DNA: TGCGCCAGCAGCTTGGGGGGGACAGCGGTTGGGCAGCCCCAGCATTTT

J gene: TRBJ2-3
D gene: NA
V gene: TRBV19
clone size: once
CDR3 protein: CATQPLAIGTDTQYF
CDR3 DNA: TGTGCCACCCAGCCCCTAGCAATTGGCACAGATACGCAGTATTTT

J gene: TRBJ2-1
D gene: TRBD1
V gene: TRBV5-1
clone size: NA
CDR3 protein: CASSYRGQGEQFF
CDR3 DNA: TGCGCCAGCAGCTACAGGGGGCAAGGTGAGCAGTTCTTC

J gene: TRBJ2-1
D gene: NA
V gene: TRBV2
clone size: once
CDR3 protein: CASTTGQGLYNEQFF
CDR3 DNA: TGTGCCAGCACAACCGGCCAGGGACTTTACAATGAGCAGTTCTTC

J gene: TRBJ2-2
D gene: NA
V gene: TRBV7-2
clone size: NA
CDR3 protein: CASSPKGQNTGELFF
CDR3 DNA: TGTGCCAGCAGCCCAAAGGGACAAAACACCGGGGAGCTGTTTTTT

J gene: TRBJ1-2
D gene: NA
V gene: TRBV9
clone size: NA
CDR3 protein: CASSASTGPYGYTF
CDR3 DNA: TGTGCCAGCAGCGCTTCGACAGGCCCCTATGGCTACACCTTC

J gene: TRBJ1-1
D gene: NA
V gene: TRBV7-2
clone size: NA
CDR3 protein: CASSLGGGMNTEAFF
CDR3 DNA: TGTGCCAGCAGCTTAGGAGGCGGGATGAACACTGAAGCTTTCTTT

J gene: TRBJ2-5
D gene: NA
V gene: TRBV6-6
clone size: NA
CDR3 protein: CASSDRGQETQYF
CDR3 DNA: TGTGCCAGCAGTGACCGGGGGCAAGAGACCCAGTACTTC

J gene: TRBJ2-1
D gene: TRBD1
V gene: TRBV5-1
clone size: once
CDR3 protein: CASSLLPMGTGIYNEQFF
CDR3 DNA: TGCGCCAGCAGCTTGTTGCCCATGGGGACAGGGATATACAATGAGCAGTTCTTC

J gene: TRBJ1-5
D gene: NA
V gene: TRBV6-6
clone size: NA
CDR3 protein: CASSTSGSNQPQHF
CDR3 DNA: TGTGCCAGCAGTACCTCAGGGAGCAATCAGCCCCAGCATTTT

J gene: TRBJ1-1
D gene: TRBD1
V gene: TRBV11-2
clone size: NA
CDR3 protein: CASSVRQGVRAFF
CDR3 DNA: TGTGCCAGCAGCGTACGACAGGGGGTGAGAGCTTTCTTT

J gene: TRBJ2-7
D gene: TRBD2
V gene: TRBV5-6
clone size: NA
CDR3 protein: CASSSVGRGYEQYF
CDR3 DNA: TGTGCCAGCAGCTCGGTGGGGAGGGGCTACGAGCAGTACTTC

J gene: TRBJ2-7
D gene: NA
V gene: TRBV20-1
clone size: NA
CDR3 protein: CSARNYQQYF
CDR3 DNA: TGCAGTGCTAGGAATTACCAGCAGTACTTC

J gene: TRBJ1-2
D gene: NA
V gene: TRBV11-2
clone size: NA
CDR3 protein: CASSLGTRDYGYTF
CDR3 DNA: TGTGCCAGCAGCTTAGGTACCCGAGACTATGGCTACACCTTC

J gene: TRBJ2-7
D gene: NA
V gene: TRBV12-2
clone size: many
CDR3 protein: CASRLLAGGLSSYEQYF
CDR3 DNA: TGTGCAAGTCGCTTACTAGCGGGAGGCCTGAGCTCCTACGAGCAGTACTTC